What follows describes a single T cell receptor beta chain. TCRdb re-called the PCR reads through MiXCR, storing one row per CDR3 protein. The profile shows about 4,000 distinct CDR3 sequences, 55% to 60% of them singletons. This record comes from a study of CD4 and CD8 cells across lung adenocarcinoma regions. Localized lung adenocarcinoma, a non-small cell lung cancer, affected the donors. V was cut by 6 bases and J by 1 base, with 12 bases left in between. Germline loops: CDR1 MNHNS, CDR2 SASEGT. This CDR3 is built from 14 residues. V is TRBV6-1 and J is TRBJ2-5; D call uncertain. The sample taken for sequencing was CD4+ T cells from the margin of a lung tumor. This receptor was obtained from a female donor with lung adenocarcinoma. The CD4 and CD8 labels of this study may be unreliable. The CDR3 here is CASRRHILQETQYF. The DNA of the CDR3 is TGTGCCAGCAGGCGACATATACTCCAAGAGACCCAGTACTTC.